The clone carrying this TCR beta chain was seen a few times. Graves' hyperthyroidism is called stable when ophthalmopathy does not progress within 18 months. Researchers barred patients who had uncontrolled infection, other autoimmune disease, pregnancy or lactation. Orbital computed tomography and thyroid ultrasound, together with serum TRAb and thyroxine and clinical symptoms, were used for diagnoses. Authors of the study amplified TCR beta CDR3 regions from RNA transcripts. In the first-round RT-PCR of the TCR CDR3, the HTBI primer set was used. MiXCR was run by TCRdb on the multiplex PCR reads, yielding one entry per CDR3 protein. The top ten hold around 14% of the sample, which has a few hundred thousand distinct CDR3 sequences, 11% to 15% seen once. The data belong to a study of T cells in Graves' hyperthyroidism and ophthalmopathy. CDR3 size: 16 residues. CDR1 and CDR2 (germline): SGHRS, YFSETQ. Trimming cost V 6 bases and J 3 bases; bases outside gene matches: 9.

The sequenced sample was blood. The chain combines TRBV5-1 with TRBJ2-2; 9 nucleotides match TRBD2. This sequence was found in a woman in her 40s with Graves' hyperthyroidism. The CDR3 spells CASKGVREGHTGELFF. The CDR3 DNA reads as TGCGCCAGCAAGGGAGTGCGGGAGGGCCACACCGGGGAGCTGTTTTTT.